This T cell receptor beta chain was retrieved from a study of control samples from healthy donors and cancer patients. V dropped 0 bases and J dropped 4; count of bases not matched to a gene: 10. Germline V gives CDR1 MGHDK, CDR2 SYGVNS. CDR3 length: 17 residues. Only in-frame clones appear in the TCRdb table, and some are missing; sequencing was by immunoSEQ multiplex PCR. This table has approximately 230,000 clones, over 70% appearing once. Sequencing was done on a sample of PBMCs. This sequence was found in a woman aged 55-70 years with lung cancer. The chain employs TRBV25-1 and TRBJ1-2; 8 positions match TRBD1. CDR3 nucleotide sequence: TGTGCCAGCAGTGAATATGGAACCGGGACAGGCCTCTATGGCTACACCTTC. It yields the protein CASSEYGTGTGLYGYTF.